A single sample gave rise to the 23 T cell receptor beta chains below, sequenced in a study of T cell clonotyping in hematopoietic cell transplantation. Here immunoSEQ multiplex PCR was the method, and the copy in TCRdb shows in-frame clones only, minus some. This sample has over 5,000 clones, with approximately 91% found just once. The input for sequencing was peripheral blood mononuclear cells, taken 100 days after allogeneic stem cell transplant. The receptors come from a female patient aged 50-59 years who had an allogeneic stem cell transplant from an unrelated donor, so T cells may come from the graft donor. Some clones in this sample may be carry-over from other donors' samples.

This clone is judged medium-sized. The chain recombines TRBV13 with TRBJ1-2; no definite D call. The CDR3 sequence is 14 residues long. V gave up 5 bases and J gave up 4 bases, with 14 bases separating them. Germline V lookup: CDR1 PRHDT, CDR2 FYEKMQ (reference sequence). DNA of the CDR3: TGTGCCAGCAGCCCGGGAGTCGCGTCCTATGGCTACACCTTC. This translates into CASSPGVASYGYTF.

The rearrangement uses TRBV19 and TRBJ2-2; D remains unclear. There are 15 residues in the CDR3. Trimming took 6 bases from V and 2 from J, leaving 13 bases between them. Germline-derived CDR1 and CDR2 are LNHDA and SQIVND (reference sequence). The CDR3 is CASRVDGYNTGELFF. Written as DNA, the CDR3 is TGTGCCAGTAGAGTGGACGGATATAACACCGGGGAGCTGTTTTTT.

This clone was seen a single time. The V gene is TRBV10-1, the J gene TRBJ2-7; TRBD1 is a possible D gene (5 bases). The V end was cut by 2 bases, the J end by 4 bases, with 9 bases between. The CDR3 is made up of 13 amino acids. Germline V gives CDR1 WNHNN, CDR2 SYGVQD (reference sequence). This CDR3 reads CASSEQQVYEQYF. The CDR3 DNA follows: TGCGCCAGCAGTGAGCAACAGGTATACGAGCAGTACTTC.

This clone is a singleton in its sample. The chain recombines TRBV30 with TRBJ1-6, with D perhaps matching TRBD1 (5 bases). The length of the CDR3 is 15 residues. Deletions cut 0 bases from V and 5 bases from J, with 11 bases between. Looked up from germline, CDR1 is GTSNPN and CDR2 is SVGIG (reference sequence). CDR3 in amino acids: CAWSVAGQNNSPLHF. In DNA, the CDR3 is TGTGCCTGGAGTGTCGCGGGGCAGAATAATTCACCCCTCCACTTT.

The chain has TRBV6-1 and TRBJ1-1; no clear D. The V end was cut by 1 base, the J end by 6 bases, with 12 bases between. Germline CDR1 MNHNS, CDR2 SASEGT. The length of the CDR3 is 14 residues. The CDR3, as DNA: TGTGCCAGCAGTGAAGGGGCAGTATTACCTGAAGCTTTCTTT. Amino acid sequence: CASSEGAVLPEAFF.

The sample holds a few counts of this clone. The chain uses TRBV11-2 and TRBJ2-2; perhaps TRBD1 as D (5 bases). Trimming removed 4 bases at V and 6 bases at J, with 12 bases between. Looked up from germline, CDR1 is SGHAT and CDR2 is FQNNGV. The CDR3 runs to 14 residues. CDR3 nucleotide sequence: TGTGCCAGCAGCTCCCCCCGACAGCCCGGGGAGCTGTTTTTT. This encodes CASSSPRQPGELFF. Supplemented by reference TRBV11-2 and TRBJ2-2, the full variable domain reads EAGVAQSPRYKIIEKRQSVAFWCNPISGHATLYWYQQILGQGPKLLIQFQNNGVVDDSQLPKDRFSAERLKGVDSTLKIQPAKLEDSAVYLCASSSPRQPGELFFGEGSRLTVL.

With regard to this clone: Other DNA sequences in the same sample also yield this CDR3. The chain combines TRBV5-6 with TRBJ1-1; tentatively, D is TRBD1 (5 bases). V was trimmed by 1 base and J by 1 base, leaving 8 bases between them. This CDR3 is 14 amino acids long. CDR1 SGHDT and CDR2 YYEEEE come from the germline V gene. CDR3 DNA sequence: TGTGCCAGCAGCTTGTGGGGGGAGAACACTGAAGCTTTCTTT. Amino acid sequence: CASSLWGENTEAFF.

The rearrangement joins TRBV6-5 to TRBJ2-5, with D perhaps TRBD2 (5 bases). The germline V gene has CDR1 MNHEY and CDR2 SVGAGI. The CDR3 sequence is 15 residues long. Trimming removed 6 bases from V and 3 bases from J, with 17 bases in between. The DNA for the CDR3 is TGTGCCAGCAGGTCGCGGGTACTCAGAAAAGAGACCCAGTACTTC. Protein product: CASRSRVLRKETQYF.

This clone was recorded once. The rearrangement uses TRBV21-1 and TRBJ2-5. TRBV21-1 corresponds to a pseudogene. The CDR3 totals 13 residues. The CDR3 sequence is CASSKREEETQYF. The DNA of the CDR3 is TGTGCCAGCAGCAAAAGGGAAGAAGAGACCCAGTACTTC.

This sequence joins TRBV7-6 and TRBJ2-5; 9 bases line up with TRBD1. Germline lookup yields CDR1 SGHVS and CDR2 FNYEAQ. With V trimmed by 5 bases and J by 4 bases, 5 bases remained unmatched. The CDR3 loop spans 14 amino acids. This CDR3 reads CASSISDRGETQYF. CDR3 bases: TGTGCCAGCAGCATATCGGACAGGGGAGAGACCCAGTACTTC. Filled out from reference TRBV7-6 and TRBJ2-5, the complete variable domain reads GAGVSQSPRYKVTKRGQDVALRCDPISGHVSLYWYRQALGQGPEFLTYFNYEAQQDKSGLPNDRFSAERPEGSISTLTIQRTEQRDSAMYRCASSISDRGETQYFGPGTRLLVL.

CDR3 sequence (DNA): TGTGCCAGTAGTAAACCTCATCAGGGGTCCGGAATTGAGCAGTTCTTC. Translation: CASSKPHQGSGIEQFF. V and J are TRBV19 and TRBJ2-1; perhaps TRBD1 as D (6 bases). Germline V gene lookup returns CDR1 LNHDA and CDR2 SQIVND (reference sequence). Trimming took 4 bases from V and 9 from J, leaving 22 bases between them. This CDR3 has 16 residues.

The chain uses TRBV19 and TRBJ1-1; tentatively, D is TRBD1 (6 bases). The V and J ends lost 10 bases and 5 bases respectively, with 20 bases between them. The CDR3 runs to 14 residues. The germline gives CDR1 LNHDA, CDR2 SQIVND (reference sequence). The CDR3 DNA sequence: TGTGCCACGACCAGCAGGGGCAAGAGGACTGAAGCTTTCTTT. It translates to CATTSRGKRTEAFF.

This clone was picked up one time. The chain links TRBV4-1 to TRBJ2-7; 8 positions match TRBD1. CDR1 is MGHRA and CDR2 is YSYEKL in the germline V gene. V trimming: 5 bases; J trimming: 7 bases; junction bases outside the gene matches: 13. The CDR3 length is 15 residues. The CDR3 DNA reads TGCGCCAGCAGCTACTATTTTCAGGGGGCTTGGGAGCAGTACTTC. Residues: CASSYYFQGAWEQYF.

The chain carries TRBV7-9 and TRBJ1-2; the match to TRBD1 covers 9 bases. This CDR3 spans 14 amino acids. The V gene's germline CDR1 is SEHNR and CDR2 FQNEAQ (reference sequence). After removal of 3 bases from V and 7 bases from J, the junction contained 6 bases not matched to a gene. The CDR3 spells CASSFRDRDSGYTF. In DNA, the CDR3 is TGTGCCAGCAGCTTCCGGGACAGGGATTCTGGCTACACCTTC. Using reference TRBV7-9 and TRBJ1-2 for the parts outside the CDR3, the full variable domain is DTGVSQNPRHKITKRGQNVTFRCDPISEHNRLYWYRQTLGQGPEFLTYFQNEAQLEKSRLLSDRFSAERPKGSFSTLEIQRTEQGDSAMYLCASSFRDRDSGYTFGSGTRLTVV.

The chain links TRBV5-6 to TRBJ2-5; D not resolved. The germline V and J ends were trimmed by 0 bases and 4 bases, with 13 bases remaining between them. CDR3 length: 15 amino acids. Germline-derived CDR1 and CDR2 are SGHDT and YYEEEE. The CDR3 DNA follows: TGTGCCAGCAGCTTGGTACCGAGGATAGGAGAGACCCAGTACTTC. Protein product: CASSLVPRIGETQYF.

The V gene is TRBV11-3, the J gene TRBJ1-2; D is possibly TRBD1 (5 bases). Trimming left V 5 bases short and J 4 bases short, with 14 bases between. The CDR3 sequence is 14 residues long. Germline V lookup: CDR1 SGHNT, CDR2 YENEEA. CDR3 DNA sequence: TGTGCCAGCAGCGGGGGGTGGGTCCCCTATGGCTACACCTTC. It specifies CASSGGWVPYGYTF. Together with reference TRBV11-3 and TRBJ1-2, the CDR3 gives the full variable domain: EAGVVQSPRYKIIEKKQPVAFWCNPISGHNTLYWYLQNLGQGPELLIRYENEEAVDDSQLPKDRFSAERLKGVDSTLKIQPAELGDSAVYLCASSGGWVPYGYTFGSGTRLTVV.

The CDR3 loop is CASSYGNNEQFF. The CDR3 bases are TGTGCCAGCAGCTACGGTAACAATGAGCAGTTCTTC. This chain joins TRBV11-2 and TRBJ2-1, with unresolved D. The CDR3 is made up of 12 amino acids. Looked up from germline, CDR1 is SGHAT and CDR2 is FQNNGV. V lost 4 bases to trimming and J lost 5 bases, with 6 bases between them.

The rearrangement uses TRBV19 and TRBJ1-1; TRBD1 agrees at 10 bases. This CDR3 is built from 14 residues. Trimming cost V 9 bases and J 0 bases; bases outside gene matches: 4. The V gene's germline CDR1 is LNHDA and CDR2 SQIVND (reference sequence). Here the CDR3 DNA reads TGTGCCAGCGAGACAGGGGGCTTGAACACTGAAGCTTTCTTT. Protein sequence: CASETGGLNTEAFF.

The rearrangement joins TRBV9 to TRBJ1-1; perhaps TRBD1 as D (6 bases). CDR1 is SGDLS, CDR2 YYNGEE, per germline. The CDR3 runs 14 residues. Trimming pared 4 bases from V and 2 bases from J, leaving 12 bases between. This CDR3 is CASSSRTVNTEAFF. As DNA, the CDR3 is TGTGCCAGCAGCTCCCGGACAGTCAACACTGAAGCTTTCTTT.

CDR3 in DNA: TGTGCCAGCAGTTTTCGACTAGCGGGGGCCACAGATACGCAGTATTTT. It is translated as CASSFRLAGATDTQYF. J is TRBJ2-3 and V is TRBV5-4, with TRBD2 matching over 12 bases. Germline-derived CDR1 and CDR2 are SGHNT and YYREEE (reference sequence). Unmatched junction bases numbered 6, after V lost 5 bases and J lost 2 bases. The CDR3 is 16 amino acids.

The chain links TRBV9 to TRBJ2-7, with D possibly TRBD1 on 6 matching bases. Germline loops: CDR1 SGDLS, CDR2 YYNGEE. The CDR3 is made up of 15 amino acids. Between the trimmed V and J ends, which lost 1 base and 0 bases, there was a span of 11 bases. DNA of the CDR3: TGTGCCAGCAGCGTAAGCACAGGGAGCTCCTACGAGCAGTACTTC. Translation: CASSVSTGSSYEQYF.

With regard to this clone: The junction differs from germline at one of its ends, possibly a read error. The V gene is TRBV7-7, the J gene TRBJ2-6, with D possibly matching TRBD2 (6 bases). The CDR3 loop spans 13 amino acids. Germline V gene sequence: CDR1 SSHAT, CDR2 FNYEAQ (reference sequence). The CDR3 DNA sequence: TGTGCTAGCGCGGGCCTCGGGGGCAACGTCCTGACTTTC. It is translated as CASAGLGGNVLTF.

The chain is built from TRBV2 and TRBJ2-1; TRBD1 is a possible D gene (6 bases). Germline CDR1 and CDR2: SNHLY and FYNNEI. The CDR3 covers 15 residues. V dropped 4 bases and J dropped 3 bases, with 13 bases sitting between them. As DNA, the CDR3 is TGTGCCAGCAGTGCAACCAGGGGTTTCTACAATGAGCAGTTCTTC. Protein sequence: CASSATRGFYNEQFF. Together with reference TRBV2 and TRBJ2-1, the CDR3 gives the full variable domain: EPEVTQTPSHQVTQMGQEVILRCVPISNHLYFYWYRQILGQKVEFLVSFYNNEISEKSEIFDDQFSVERPDGSNFTLKIRSTKLEDSAMYFCASSATRGFYNEQFFGPGTRLTVL.